The clone carrying this T cell receptor (beta chain) was counted at least ten times. TCRdb redid the calling of the 5' RACE reads with MiXCR, one entry per CDR3 protein. Among fewer than 9,500 distinct CDR3 sequences listed, roughly a sixth were seen once. This sample is part of a study of spatial heterogeneity in lung cancer. Stated time point: sample taken at primary tumor resection. With V trimmed by 6 bases and J by 1 base, 7 bases remained unmatched. CDR1 MNHEY and CDR2 SVGEGT come from the germline V gene. CDR3 length equals 15 residues. Sample: normal lung tissue next to the tumor, taken at surgery. This receptor was taken from a male donor with early-stage non-small cell lung cancer. The rearrangement uses TRBV6-2 or TRBV6-3 and TRBJ2-5, with 8 bases fitting TRBD1. The CDR3 nucleotides are TGTGCCAGCAGCACGGACAGGGCCCTCCAAGAGACCCAGTACTTC. Its translation is CASSTDRALQETQYF.